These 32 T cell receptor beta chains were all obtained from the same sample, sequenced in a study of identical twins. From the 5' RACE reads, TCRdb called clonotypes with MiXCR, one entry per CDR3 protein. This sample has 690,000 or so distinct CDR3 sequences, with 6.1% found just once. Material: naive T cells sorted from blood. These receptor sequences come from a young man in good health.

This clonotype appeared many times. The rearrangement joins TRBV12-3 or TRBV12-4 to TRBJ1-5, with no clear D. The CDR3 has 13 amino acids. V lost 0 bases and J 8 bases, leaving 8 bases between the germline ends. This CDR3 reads CASSLAPEKPQHF. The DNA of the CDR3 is TGTGCCAGCAGTTTAGCCCCGGAAAAGCCCCAGCATTTT.

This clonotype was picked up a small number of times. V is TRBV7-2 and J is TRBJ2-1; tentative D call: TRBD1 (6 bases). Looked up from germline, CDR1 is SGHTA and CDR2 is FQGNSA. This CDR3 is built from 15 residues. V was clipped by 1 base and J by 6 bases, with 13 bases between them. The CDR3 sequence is CASSLGSDRFNEQFF. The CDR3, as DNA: TGTGCCAGCAGCTTAGGTTCGGACAGATTCAATGAGCAGTTCTTC.

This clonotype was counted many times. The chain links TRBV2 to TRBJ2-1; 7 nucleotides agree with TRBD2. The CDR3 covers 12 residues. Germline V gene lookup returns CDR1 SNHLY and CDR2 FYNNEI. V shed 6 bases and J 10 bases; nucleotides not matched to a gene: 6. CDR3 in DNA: TGTGCCAGCAGGGAGACTAGCATGGAGCAGTTCTTC. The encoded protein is CASRETSMEQFF. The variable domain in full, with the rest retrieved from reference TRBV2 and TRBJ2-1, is EPEVTQTPSHQVTQMGQEVILRCVPISNHLYFYWYRQILGQKVEFLVSFYNNEISEKSEIFDDQFSVERPDGSNFTLKIRSTKLEDSAMYFCASRETSMEQFFGPGTRLTVL.

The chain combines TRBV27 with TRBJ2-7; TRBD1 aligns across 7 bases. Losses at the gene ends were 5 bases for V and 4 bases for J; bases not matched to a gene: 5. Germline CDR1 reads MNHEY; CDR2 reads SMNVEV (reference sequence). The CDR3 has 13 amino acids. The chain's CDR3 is CASSHKTGYEQYF. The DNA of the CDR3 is TGTGCCAGCAGTCACAAGACAGGGTACGAGCAGTACTTC.

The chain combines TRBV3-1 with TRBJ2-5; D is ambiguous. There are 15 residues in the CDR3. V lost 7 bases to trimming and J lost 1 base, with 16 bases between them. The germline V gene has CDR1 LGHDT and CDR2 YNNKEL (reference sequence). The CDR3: CASIDSPNVQETQYF. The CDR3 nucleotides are TGTGCCAGCATAGACTCCCCGAACGTCCAAGAGACCCAGTACTTC.

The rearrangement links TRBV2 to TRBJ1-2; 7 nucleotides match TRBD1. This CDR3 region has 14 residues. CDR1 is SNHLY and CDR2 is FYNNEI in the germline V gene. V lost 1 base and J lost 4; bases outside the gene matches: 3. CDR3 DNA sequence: TGTGCCAGCAGTGAAGTCAAGGGGGCCTATGGCTACACCTTC. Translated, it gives CASSEVKGAYGYTF.

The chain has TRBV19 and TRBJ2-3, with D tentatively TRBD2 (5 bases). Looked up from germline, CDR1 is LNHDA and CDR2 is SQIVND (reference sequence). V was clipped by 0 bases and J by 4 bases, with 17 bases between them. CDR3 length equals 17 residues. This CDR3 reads CASSIDRTRGLADTQYF. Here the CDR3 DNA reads TGTGCCAGTAGTATAGATAGGACTCGTGGATTAGCAGATACGCAGTATTTT.

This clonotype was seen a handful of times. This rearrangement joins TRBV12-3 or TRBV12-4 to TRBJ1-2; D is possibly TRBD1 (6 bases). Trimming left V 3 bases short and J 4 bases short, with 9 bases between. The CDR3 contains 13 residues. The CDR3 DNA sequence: TGTGCCAGCAGTTTTCCAGGGGCCTATGGCTACACCTTC. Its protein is CASSFPGAYGYTF.

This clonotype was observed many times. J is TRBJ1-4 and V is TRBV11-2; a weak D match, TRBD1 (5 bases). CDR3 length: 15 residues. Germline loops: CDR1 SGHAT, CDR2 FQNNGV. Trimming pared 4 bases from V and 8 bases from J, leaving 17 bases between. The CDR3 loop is CASSWDPIGEEKLFF. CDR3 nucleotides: TGTGCCAGCAGCTGGGACCCAATCGGAGAGGAAAAACTGTTTTTT. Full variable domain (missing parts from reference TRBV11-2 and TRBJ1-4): EAGVAQSPRYKIIEKRQSVAFWCNPISGHATLYWYQQILGQGPKLLIQFQNNGVVDDSQLPKDRFSAERLKGVDSTLKIQPAKLEDSAVYLCASSWDPIGEEKLFFGSGTQLSVL.

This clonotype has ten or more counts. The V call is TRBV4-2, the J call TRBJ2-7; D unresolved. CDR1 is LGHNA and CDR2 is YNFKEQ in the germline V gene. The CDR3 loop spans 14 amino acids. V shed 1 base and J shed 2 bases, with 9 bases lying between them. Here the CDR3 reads CASSQGVVPYEQYF. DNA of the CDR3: TGTGCCAGCAGCCAAGGAGTCGTCCCCTACGAGCAGTACTTC.

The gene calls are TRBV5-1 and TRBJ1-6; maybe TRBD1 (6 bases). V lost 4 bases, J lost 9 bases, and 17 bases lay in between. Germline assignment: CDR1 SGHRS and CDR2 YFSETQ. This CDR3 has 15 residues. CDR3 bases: TGCGCCAGCAGCCCCATGGGGGCCCGGGGTTCACCCCTCCACTTT. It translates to CASSPMGARGSPLHF.

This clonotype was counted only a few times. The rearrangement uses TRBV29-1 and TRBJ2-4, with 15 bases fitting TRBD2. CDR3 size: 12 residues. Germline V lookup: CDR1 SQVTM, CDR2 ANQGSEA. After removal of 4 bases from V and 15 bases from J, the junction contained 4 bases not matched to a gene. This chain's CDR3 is CSVGTSGRGAYF. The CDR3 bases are TGCAGCGTTGGGACTAGCGGGAGGGGGGCGTACTTC.

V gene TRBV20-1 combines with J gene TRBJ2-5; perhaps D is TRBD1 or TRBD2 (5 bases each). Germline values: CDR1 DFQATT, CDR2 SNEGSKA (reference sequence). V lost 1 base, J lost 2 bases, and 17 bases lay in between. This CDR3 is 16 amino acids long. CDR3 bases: TGCAGTGCTAGAGTCAGTCTGGGACGACTTCAAGAGACCCAGTACTTC. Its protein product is CSARVSLGRLQETQYF.

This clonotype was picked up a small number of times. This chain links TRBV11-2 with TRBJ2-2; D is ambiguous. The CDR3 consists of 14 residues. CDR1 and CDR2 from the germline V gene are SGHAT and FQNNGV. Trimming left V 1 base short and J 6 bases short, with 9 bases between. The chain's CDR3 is CASSLVLGSGELFF. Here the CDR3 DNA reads TGTGCCAGCAGCTTAGTTTTGGGGTCCGGGGAGCTGTTTTTT.

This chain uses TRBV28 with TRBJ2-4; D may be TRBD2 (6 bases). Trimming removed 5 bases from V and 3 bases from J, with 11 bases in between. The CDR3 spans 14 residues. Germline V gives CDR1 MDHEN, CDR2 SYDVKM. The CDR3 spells CASSGGLGKNIQYF. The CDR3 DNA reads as TGTGCCAGCAGTGGAGGGCTCGGCAAAAACATTCAGTACTTC.

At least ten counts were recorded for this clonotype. The CDR3 nucleotides read TGTGCCAGTACGGGGGACAGGGGTCGTAGTGAGCAGTTCTTC. Its translation: CASTGDRGRSEQFF. The chain is built from TRBV6-2 or TRBV6-3 and TRBJ2-1; 10 bases align to TRBD1. J was trimmed by 9 bases and V by 9 bases; bases with no gene match: 11. The length of the CDR3 is 14 residues. CDR1 MNHEY and CDR2 SVGEGT come from the germline V gene.

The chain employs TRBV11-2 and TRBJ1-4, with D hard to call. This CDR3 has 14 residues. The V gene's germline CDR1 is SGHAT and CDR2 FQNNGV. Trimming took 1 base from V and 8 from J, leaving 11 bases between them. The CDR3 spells CASSLVGRSEKLFF. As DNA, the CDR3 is TGTGCCAGCAGCTTAGTGGGTAGAAGCGAAAAACTGTTTTTT.

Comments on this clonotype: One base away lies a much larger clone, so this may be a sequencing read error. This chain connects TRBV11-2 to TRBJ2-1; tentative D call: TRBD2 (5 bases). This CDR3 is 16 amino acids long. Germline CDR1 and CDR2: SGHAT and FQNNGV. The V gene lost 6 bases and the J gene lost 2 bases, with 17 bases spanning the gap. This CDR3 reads CASRARVRTPYNEQFF. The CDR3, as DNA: TGTGCCAGCAGAGCCCGCGTGCGGACTCCCTACAATGAGCAGTTCTTC.

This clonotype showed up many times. As DNA, the CDR3 is TGTGCCAGCAGAGACAGCGGGGAGCTGTTTTTT. Translation: CASRDSGELFF. The chain recombines TRBV6-6 with TRBJ2-2; tentatively, D is TRBD1 (5 bases). Trimming stripped 6 bases from V and 7 bases from J, with 6 bases between. The CDR3 totals 11 residues. Per the germline V gene, CDR1 is MNHNY and CDR2 is SVGAGI (reference sequence).

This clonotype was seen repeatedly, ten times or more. The CDR3 nucleotides are TGTGCCAGTCCTACGGACTCTTCCACAGATACGCAGTATTTT. It encodes CASPTDSSTDTQYF. J is TRBJ2-3 and V is TRBV2; a weak D match, TRBD2 (5 bases). CDR3 length equals 14 residues. CDR1 and CDR2 (germline): SNHLY, FYNNEI. Between the trimmed V and J ends, which lost 9 bases and 2 bases, there was a span of 15 bases. The whole variable domain, filled in from reference TRBV2 and TRBJ2-3, reads EPEVTQTPSHQVTQMGQEVILRCVPISNHLYFYWYRQILGQKVEFLVSFYNNEISEKSEIFDDQFSVERPDGSNFTLKIRSTKLEDSAMYFCASPTDSSTDTQYFGPGTRLTVL.

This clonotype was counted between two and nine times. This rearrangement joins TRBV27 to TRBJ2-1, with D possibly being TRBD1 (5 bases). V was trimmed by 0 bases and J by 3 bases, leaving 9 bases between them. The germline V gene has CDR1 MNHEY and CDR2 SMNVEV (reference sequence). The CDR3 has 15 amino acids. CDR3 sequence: CASSLSSTVYNEQFF. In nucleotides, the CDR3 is TGTGCCAGCAGTTTATCTTCGACAGTCTACAATGAGCAGTTCTTC.

This CDR3 reads CASSRLELAKNIQYF. CDR3 DNA sequence: TGCGCCAGCTCACGTCTGGAGTTAGCCAAAAACATTCAGTACTTC. The V and J genes are TRBV4-1 and TRBJ2-4; D gene uncertain. Trimming left V 8 bases short and J 0 bases short, with 14 bases between. Germline V gene sequence: CDR1 MGHRA, CDR2 YSYEKL. This CDR3 comprises 15 residues.

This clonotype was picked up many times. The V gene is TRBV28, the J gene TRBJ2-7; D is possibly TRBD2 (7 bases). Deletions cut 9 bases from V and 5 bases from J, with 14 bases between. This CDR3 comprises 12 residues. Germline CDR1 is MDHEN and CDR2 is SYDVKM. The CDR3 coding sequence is TGTGCCAGTACTGCGGGGGCCAACGAGCAGTACTTC. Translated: CASTAGANEQYF.

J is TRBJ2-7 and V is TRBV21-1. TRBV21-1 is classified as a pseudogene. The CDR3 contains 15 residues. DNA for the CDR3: TGTGCCAGCAGCAAAGGGCCGGGAGGACCCTACGAGCAGTACTTC. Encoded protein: CASSKGPGGPYEQYF.

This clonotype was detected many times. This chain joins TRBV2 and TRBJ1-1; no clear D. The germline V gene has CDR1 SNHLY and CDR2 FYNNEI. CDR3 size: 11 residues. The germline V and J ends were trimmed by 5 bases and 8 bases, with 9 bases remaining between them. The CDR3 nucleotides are TGTGCCAGCAGTAGACAAGTCGAAGCTTTCTTT. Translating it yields CASSRQVEAFF.

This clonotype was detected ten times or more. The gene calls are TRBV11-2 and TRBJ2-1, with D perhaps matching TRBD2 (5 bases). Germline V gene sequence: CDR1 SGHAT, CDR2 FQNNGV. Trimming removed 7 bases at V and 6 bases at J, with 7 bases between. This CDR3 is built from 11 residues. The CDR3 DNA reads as TGTGCCAGCACGGGGAGCAATGAGCAGTTCTTC. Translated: CASTGSNEQFF.

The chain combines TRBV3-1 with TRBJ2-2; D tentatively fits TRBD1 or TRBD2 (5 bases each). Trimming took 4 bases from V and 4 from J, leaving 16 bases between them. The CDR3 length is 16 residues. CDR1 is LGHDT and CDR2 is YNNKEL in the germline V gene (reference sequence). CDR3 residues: CASSLLGPGTTGELFF. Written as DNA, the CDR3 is TGTGCCAGCAGCCTCCTAGGGCCGGGGACCACCGGGGAGCTGTTTTTT.

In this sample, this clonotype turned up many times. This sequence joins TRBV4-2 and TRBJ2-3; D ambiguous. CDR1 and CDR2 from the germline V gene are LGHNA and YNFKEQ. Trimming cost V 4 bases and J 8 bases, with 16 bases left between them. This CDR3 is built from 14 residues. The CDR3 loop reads CASSPSQVVGTQYF. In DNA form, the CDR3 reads TGTGCCAGCAGCCCATCCCAGGTTGTGGGTACGCAGTATTTT.

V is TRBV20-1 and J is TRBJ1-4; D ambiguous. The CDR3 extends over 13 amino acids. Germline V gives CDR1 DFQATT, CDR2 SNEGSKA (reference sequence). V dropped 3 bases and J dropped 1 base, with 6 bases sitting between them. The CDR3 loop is CSASRQTNEKLFF. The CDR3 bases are TGCAGTGCTAGTCGACAAACTAATGAAAAACTGTTTTTT.

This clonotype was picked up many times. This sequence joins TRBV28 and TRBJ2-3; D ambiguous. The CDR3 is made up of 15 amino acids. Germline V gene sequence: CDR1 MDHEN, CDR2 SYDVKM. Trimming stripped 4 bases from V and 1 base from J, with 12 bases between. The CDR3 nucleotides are TGTGCCAGCAGTTCCAACCCCCTCGGCACAGATACGCAGTATTTT. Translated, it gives CASSSNPLGTDTQYF.

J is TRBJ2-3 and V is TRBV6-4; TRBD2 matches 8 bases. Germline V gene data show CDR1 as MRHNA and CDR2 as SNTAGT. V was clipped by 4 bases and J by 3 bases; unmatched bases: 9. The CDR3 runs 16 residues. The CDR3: CASSALAGGETDTQYF. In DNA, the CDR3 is TGTGCCAGCAGTGCTCTCGCGGGAGGTGAGACAGATACGCAGTATTTT.

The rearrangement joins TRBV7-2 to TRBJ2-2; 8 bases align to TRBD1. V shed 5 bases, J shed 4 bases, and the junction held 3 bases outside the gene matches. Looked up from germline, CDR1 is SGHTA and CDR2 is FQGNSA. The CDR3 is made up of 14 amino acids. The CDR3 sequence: CASSGQGSTGELFF. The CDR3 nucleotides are TGTGCCAGCAGCGGACAGGGATCCACCGGGGAGCTGTTTTTT.